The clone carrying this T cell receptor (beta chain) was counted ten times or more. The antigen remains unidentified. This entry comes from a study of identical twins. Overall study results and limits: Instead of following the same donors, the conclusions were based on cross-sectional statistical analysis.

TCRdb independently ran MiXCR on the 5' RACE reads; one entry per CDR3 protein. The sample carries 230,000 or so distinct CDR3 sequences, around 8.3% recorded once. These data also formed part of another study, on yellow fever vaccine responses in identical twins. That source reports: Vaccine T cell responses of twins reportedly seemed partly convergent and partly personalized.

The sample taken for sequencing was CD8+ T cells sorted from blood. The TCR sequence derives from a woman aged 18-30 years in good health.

The DNA for the CDR3 is TGCGCCAGCAGCTTGCCGCGGGGGACAAACTCCTACGAGCAGTACTTC. This codes for CASSLPRGTNSYEQYF. The gene calls are TRBV5-1 and TRBJ2-7; D possibly corresponds to TRBD2 (7 bases). Per the germline V gene, CDR1 is SGHRS and CDR2 is YFSETQ. The ends were cut back, 1 base at V and 0 bases at J, with 14 bases in the middle. This CDR3 comprises 16 residues. The full variable domain, rest sourced from reference TRBV5-1 and TRBJ2-7, is KAGVTQTPRYLIKTRGQQVTLSCSPISGHRSVSWYQQTPGQGLQFLFEYFSETQRNKGNFPGRFSGRQFSNSRSEMNVSTLELGDSALYLCASSLPRGTNSYEQYFGPGTRLTVT.